The clone carrying this T cell receptor beta chain was observed once. No antigen is known for it. Genomic DNA from each subset was divided evenly over several immunoSEQ plates. Profiled with immunoSEQ multiplex PCR; TCRdb holds only in-frame clones, not every one. This sample has around 2.3 million clones, with 95% found just once. Donors included only healthy HIV-negative adults lacking recent acute infections or vaccinations. The sample belongs to a study of shared clonotypes between healthy human individuals. Regarding the study as a whole: Among several donors, roughly 5.5% of naive CD4 clonotypes were found in common. Measured sharing among donors was expected to vary with sequencing depth.

Trimming removed 2 bases from V and 7 bases from J; junction bases left unmatched: 8. The CDR3 is 15 residues long. The germline V gene has CDR1 SEHNR and CDR2 FQNEAQ (reference sequence). The rearrangement uses TRBV7-9 and TRBJ2-1, with 7 nucleotides matching TRBD2. The sequenced sample consisted of naive CD4+ T cells sorted from blood. Subset given: CD45RA+ positively selected. The TCR was taken from a man in his late teens or twenties in good health. CDR3 region: CASSLKGRRENEQFF. The CDR3 bases are TGTGCCAGCAGCTTAAAAGGACGGCGGGAGAATGAGCAGTTCTTC. Variable domain in full (rest from reference TRBV7-9 and TRBJ2-1): DTGVSQNPRHKITKRGQNVTFRCDPISEHNRLYWYRQTLGQGPEFLTYFQNEAQLEKSRLLSDRFSAERPKGSFSTLEIQRTEQGDSAMYLCASSLKGRRENEQFFGPGTRLTVL.